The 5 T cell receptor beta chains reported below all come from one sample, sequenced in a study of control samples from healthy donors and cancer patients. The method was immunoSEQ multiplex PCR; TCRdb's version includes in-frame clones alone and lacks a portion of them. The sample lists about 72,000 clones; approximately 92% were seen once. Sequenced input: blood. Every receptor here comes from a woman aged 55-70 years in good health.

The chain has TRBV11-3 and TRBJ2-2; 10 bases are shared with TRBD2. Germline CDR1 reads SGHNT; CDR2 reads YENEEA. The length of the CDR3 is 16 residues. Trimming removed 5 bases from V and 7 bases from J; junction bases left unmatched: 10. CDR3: CASSPRTSGDGGELFF. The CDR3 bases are TGTGCCAGCAGCCCCCGGACTAGCGGAGACGGCGGGGAGCTGTTTTTT.

The CDR3 bases are TGCAGCGTTGGTTTGCATACCTACAATGAGCAGTTCTTC. Translated: CSVGLHTYNEQFF. The genes are TRBV29-1 and TRBJ2-1; D is unclear. The CDR3 extends over 13 amino acids. Germline V gene data show CDR1 as SQVTM and CDR2 as ANQGSEA. Trimming pared 4 bases from V and 2 bases from J, leaving 9 bases between.

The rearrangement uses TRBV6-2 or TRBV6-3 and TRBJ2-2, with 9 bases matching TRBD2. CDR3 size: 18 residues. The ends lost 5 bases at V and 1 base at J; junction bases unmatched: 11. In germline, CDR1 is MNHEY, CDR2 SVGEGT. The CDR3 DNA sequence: TGTGCCAGCAGTCCCCATTCCCTAGCGGGGATGAACACCGGGGAGCTGTTTTTT. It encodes CASSPHSLAGMNTGELFF.

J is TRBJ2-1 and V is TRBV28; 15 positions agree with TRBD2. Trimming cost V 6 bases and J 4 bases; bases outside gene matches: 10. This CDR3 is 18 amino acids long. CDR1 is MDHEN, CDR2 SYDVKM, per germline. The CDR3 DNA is TGTGCCAGCAGCCCTCACCCGGGACTAGCGGGAGGATACAATGAGCAGTTCTTC. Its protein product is CASSPHPGLAGGYNEQFF. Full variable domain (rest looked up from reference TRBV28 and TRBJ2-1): DVKVTQSSRYLVKRTGEKVFLECVQDMDHENMFWYRQDPGLGLRLIYFSYDVKMKEKGDIPEGYSVSREKKERFSLILESASTNQTSMYLCASSPHPGLAGGYNEQFFGPGTRLTVL.

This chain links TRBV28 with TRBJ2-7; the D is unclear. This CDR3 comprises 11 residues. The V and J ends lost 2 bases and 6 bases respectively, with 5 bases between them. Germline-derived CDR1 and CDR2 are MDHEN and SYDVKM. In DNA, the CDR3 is TGTGCCAGCAGTTTAAGGTCCGAGCAGTACTTC. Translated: CASSLRSEQYF.